A selection of T cell receptor beta chains follows, all from one sample in a study of cytomegalovirus exposure and HLA in healthy donors. Profiling relied on immunoSEQ multiplex PCR, and the TCRdb table lists in-frame clones only, not all of them. The top ten hold around 15% of the sample, which has tens of thousands of clones, more than 75% seen once. Sequencing was carried out using PBMCs. Source of these receptors: a woman in her forties in good health and CMV-seropositive. Both conserved end residues are part of each CDR3. Fields, in order: D gene, clone size, J gene, V gene, CDR3 DNA, CDR3 protein. A D gene is named only where the DNA matches it firmly. The size field is filled for only some rows; it gives once, few, many or a size class.

d_gene: TRBD2
abundance: .
j_gene: TRBJ2-1
v_gene: TRBV7-8
CDR3nt: TGTGCCAGCAGCTCGACTAGCGGGGCCTACAATGAGCAGTTCTTC
CDR3aa: CASSSTSGAYNEQFF

d_gene: .
abundance: .
j_gene: TRBJ1-2
v_gene: TRBV6-1
CDR3nt: TGTGCCAGCGCCCGGCAGGGGTATGGCTACACCTTC
CDR3aa: CASARQGYGYTF

d_gene: TRBD1
abundance: .
j_gene: TRBJ1-5
v_gene: TRBV2
CDR3nt: TGTGCCAGCAGTGATTTTGGGACAGGGGGCTGGCAGCCCCAGCATTTT
CDR3aa: CASSDFGTGGWQPQHF

d_gene: .
abundance: .
j_gene: TRBJ2-1
v_gene: TRBV5-3
CDR3nt: TGTGCCAGAAGCTCCGCATGCCGAGGAAATGAGCAGTTCTTC
CDR3aa: CARSSACRGNEQFF

d_gene: TRBD1
abundance: .
j_gene: TRBJ2-3
v_gene: TRBV6-5
CDR3nt: TGTGCCCACGGGACAGGAGTCACAGATACGCAGTATTTT
CDR3aa: CAHGTGVTDTQYF

d_gene: TRBD1
abundance: .
j_gene: TRBJ1-1
v_gene: TRBV5-1
CDR3nt: TGCGCCAGCAGCTTACAGGGGAAGGGGACTGAAGCTTTCTTT
CDR3aa: CASSLQGKGTEAFF

d_gene: .
abundance: .
j_gene: TRBJ1-1
v_gene: TRBV7-9
CDR3nt: TGTGCCAGCAGCTTTATATCTGAAGCTTTCTTT
CDR3aa: CASSFISEAFF

d_gene: TRBD2
abundance: .
j_gene: TRBJ2-3
v_gene: TRBV7-2
CDR3nt: TGTGCCAGCACCCAATGGGGAGGGAACACAGATACGCAGTATTTT
CDR3aa: CASTQWGGNTDTQYF

d_gene: .
abundance: .
j_gene: TRBJ2-1
v_gene: TRBV9
CDR3nt: TGTGCCAGCAGCGGGGGGCTTGGGGGACTATACAATGAGCAGTTCTTC
CDR3aa: CASSGGLGGLYNEQFF

d_gene: TRBD2
abundance: .
j_gene: TRBJ2-7
v_gene: TRBV28
CDR3nt: TGTGCCAGCAGTTTTGGGGGACTAGCGGGTTGGGGTCTCTACGAGCAGTACTTC
CDR3aa: CASSFGGLAGWGLYEQYF

d_gene: .
abundance: .
j_gene: TRBJ2-7
v_gene: TRBV5-5
CDR3nt: TGTGCCAGCAGCTTACAGGGCTACGAGCAGTACTTC
CDR3aa: CASSLQGYEQYF

d_gene: TRBD1
abundance: .
j_gene: TRBJ1-3
v_gene: TRBV7-9
CDR3nt: TGTGCCAGCAGCTCGACAGGGGTCTTATCTGGAAACACCATATATTTT
CDR3aa: CASSSTGVLSGNTIYF

d_gene: .
abundance: .
j_gene: TRBJ1-5
v_gene: TRBV10-1
CDR3nt: TGCGCCAGCACGGGAGGGACTAGCAATCAGCCCCAGCATTTT
CDR3aa: CASTGGTSNQPQHF

d_gene: TRBD2
abundance: .
j_gene: TRBJ2-7
v_gene: TRBV7-3
CDR3nt: TGTGCCAGCAGCGGAGGGACTAGCGGTCCCTACGAGCAGTACTTC
CDR3aa: CASSGGTSGPYEQYF

d_gene: .
abundance: .
j_gene: TRBJ2-7
v_gene: TRBV10-3
CDR3nt: TGTGCCATCAGTGAGTCAGTGGGAGGCGTCTACGAGCAGTACTTC
CDR3aa: CAISESVGGVYEQYF

d_gene: .
abundance: few
j_gene: TRBJ2-5
v_gene: TRBV6-1
CDR3nt: TGTGCCAGCACGAAGGGGAAGGAAGAGACCCAGTACTTC
CDR3aa: CASTKGKEETQYF

d_gene: TRBD1
abundance: .
j_gene: TRBJ2-7
v_gene: TRBV6-5
CDR3nt: TGTGCCAGCAGCGAACCGGGACAGGGGACTTACGAGCAGTACTTC
CDR3aa: CASSEPGQGTYEQYF

d_gene: .
abundance: .
j_gene: TRBJ1-1
v_gene: TRBV5-6
CDR3nt: TGTGCCAGCAGCTTGCTCTTTCCTCCGGTTAAAACTTTCTTT
CDR3aa: CASSLLFPPVKTFF

d_gene: .
abundance: .
j_gene: TRBJ2-3
v_gene: TRBV28
CDR3nt: TGTGCCAGCCAAGACAAAGGCACAGATACGCAGTATTTT
CDR3aa: CASQDKGTDTQYF

d_gene: TRBD1
abundance: .
j_gene: TRBJ1-2
v_gene: TRBV5-5
CDR3nt: TGTGCCAGCAGCTTGGCGGGACAGGGAGGGGATGGCTACACCTTC
CDR3aa: CASSLAGQGGDGYTF

d_gene: TRBD2
abundance: .
j_gene: TRBJ2-3
v_gene: TRBV30
CDR3nt: TGTGCCTGGAGTTCCCCGGGACTAGCTCAAGGCACGCAGTATTTT
CDR3aa: CAWSSPGLAQGTQYF

d_gene: .
abundance: .
j_gene: TRBJ2-5
v_gene: TRBV2
CDR3nt: TGTGCCAGCAGCGAAATTACCGCGGCCCAGTACTTC
CDR3aa: CASSEITAAQYF

d_gene: .
abundance: .
j_gene: TRBJ1-1
v_gene: TRBV27
CDR3nt: TGTGCCAGCAGTCCGGGACTCCAGAACACTGAAGCTTTCTTT
CDR3aa: CASSPGLQNTEAFF

d_gene: .
abundance: .
j_gene: TRBJ1-1
v_gene: TRBV29-1
CDR3nt: TGCAGCGTGGACTACAGGAGACCTAACACTGAAGCTTTCTTT
CDR3aa: CSVDYRRPNTEAFF

d_gene: TRBD2
abundance: .
j_gene: TRBJ2-7
v_gene: TRBV28
CDR3nt: TGTGCCAGCAGTAGCGCAGCGGGAGGGACCTCCTACGAGCAGTACTTC
CDR3aa: CASSSAAGGTSYEQYF

d_gene: .
abundance: .
j_gene: TRBJ1-2
v_gene: TRBV6-1
CDR3nt: TGTGCCAGCAGTGAAAATCATAGGAGGTATGGCTACACCTTC
CDR3aa: CASSENHRRYGYTF

d_gene: TRBD1
abundance: .
j_gene: TRBJ1-2
v_gene: TRBV4-2
CDR3nt: TGTGCCAGCAGCCCTCCGCCGGGACAGACACACTTCACCGATGGCTACACCTTC
CDR3aa: CASSPPPGQTHFTDGYTF

d_gene: TRBD2
abundance: .
j_gene: TRBJ2-1
v_gene: TRBV19
CDR3nt: TGTGCCAGTAGCTGGACGGGACTAGCGTTTGGTGAGCAGTTCTTC
CDR3aa: CASSWTGLAFGEQFF